Reported below is one T cell receptor (beta chain). This clonotype was seen a handful of times. The clone's antigen remains unknown. Per-nucleotide qualities are absent, and no much larger clonotype sits a single base away. The data belong to a study of draining lymph node invasion in breast cancer (dated by TCRdb to the early 2020s). In terms of the full investigation: Nodal metastasis was diagnosed by histology and cytokeratin immunohistochemistry, and confirmation was obtained by EpCAM/CD45 flow cytometry. The separate targeted TCR sequencing covered lymph nodes from 5 or 6 patients, with primary tumors sequenced for three of those patients. In a separate targeted assay, bulk TCR-beta CDR3 sequencing compared sorted memory regulatory T cells and memory conventional CD4 T cells across breast cancer tissues. From each patient, matched non-invaded and tumor-invaded tumor-draining lymph nodes and the primary tumor were collected, and both Treg and Tconv subsets were profiled.

Results and caveats for the whole study, not just this receptor: Shared TCRs between Treg and Tconv subsets were considered suggestive but not proof of common clonal origin. Roughly 13-25% of Treg TCRs were shared with Tconvs per tissue, interpreted as suggesting peripheral Treg induction. The data could not resolve whether Treg conversion took place in a given organ or whether converted Tregs recirculated between nodes and tumor. In the targeted TCR-seq data, Tregs appeared to be more clonally expanded than Tconvs in all tissues, and lower diversity was found for both subsets in tumor than in lymph nodes. Tracking the tumor top-100 clones was possible in just a couple of patients. Some of the top 100 tumor clones were detected in invaded and non-invaded nodes, suggesting recirculation between tumor and draining nodes.

CDR1 and CDR2 (SGHRS, YFSETQ) derive from the germline V gene. From its cysteine to its phenylalanine, the CDR3 spans 15 amino acids. CDR3 DNA is the only sequence kept; it has 45 bases, read in frame from the first base. The trim is 4 bases for V and 8 bases for J, with a gap of 19 bases between the germline ends. Memory conventional CD4 T cells were isolated by sorting for CD4+ CD45RA- CD25- cells. Whether a tumor-draining lymph node counted as invaded or non-invaded depended on the presence or absence of metastatic tumor cells. Before staining and sorting, a Miltenyi Pan T Cell isolation kit was used to pre-enrich the T cells. Immunohistochemistry for estrogen receptor, progesterone receptor, HER2 and Ki-67 was used to characterize the primary tumors. Within a few hours after surgery, fresh surgical tissue was processed by cutting the tissue into small fragments. The tissue fragments were enzymatically digested with Liberase TL plus DNase for 20 minutes and then passed through a 40-micrometer strainer. After DAPI live/dead staining, cells were sorted on a BD FACS Aria II, reaching roughly 96-99% purity. The sorted cells were lysed in TCL buffer, and a Norgen Single Cell RNA purification kit, including DNase treatment, was used to purify the RNA.

The library was prepared using bulk RNA-seq. This sample was sequenced with an Illumina HiSeq 2500. The study's processing was this. In the separate targeted TCR-seq dataset, CDR3 sequences were extracted from raw reads and quantified using MiXCR version 2.1.5 with default parameters. TCR-beta clones in the separate targeted TCR-seq dataset were defined according to the combination of V gene, J gene and CDR3 sequence. The separate targeted TCR-seq dataset was filtered by first dropping clones with fewer than three counts and then keeping only the 90% most strongly expressed clones in each sample. In the separate targeted TCR-seq dataset, Treg-Tconv overlap was calculated per tissue as the number of shared clones divided by the total number of Treg clones, multiplied by 100. Using fastp at Q25 and MiXCR, TCRdb reprocessed the public reads and kept productive beta chains. Rows merge per CDR3 protein into single entries with the most common DNA and genes. TCRdb's processing, not the study's, gives the V and J calls here. Present in this sample are about 2,400 distinct CDR3 sequences, 70% to 90% of which were seen just once. The ten largest make up approximately 1.4% of the sample.

The receptor's source is a female donor with luminal breast cancer. The sequenced material came from sorted memory CD4+ effector T cells from a lymph node. This sample's cell subset or site label indicates: CD45RA-negative sorted CD4+ T cells (memory Tconv or effector/memory Treg). The sequence is built from TRBV5-1 and TRBJ1-3; a tentative D call is TRBD1 (6 bases match). The bases read TGCGCCAGCAGCCCGGAAGGGGGACCCGTGGACACCATATATTTT. Translated, this is CASSPEGGPVDTIYF.